One sample yielded the 5 T cell receptor beta chains listed below, sequenced in a study of control samples from healthy donors and cancer patients. Sequencing used immunoSEQ multiplex PCR; TCRdb keeps in-frame clones, though not all of them. The table includes tens of thousands of clones, about 87% detected once. The sample was PBMCs. These receptors were obtained from a woman aged 60-70 years with lung cancer.

The chain has TRBV30 and TRBJ2-1; 7 bases agree with TRBD2. The CDR3 runs to 14 residues. V lost 5 bases to trimming and J lost 0 bases; unmatched junction nucleotides: 4. Germline V gene lookup returns CDR1 GTSNPN and CDR2 SVGIG (reference sequence). For the CDR3, the DNA is TGTGCCTGGGGGGACTACCTCTCCTACAATGAGCAGTTCTTC. Translation: CAWGDYLSYNEQFF.

The V and J genes are TRBV7-9 and TRBJ2-7; 12 nucleotides line up with TRBD2. CDR1 is SEHNR and CDR2 is FQNEAQ in the germline V gene (reference sequence). Trimming took 4 bases from V and 2 from J; bases not matched to a gene: 3. The CDR3 spans 15 residues. The CDR3 nucleotides are TGTGCCAGCAGCTCTACTAGCGGGAGGACCTACGAGCAGTACTTC. Translated, it gives CASSSTSGRTYEQYF.

The V call is TRBV7-9, the J call TRBJ2-5; D is tentatively TRBD1 or TRBD2 (5 bases each). V was clipped by 5 bases and J by 4 bases, with 26 bases between them. The CDR3 has 18 amino acids. Germline CDR1 is SEHNR and CDR2 is FQNEAQ (reference sequence). The DNA of the CDR3 is TGTGCCAGCAGCCAGTATCAACCAAAGAGGGGAGAGGGAGAGACCCAGTACTTC. It yields the protein CASSQYQPKRGEGETQYF.

The rearrangement uses TRBV28 and TRBJ1-5; D is undetermined. Per the germline V gene, CDR1 is MDHEN and CDR2 is SYDVKM. With 5 bases removed from V and 4 bases from J, the gap between germline ends came to 12 bases. The length of the CDR3 is 14 residues. The DNA for the CDR3 is TGTGCCAGCAGTGAAGACCGTGGAAATCAGCCCCAGCATTTT. This encodes CASSEDRGNQPQHF.

The rearrangement uses TRBV7-9 and TRBJ1-6; possibly TRBD1 for D (6 bases). Germline lookup yields CDR1 SEHNR and CDR2 FQNEAQ (reference sequence). The CDR3 is made up of 15 amino acids. Between the trimmed V and J ends, which lost 5 bases and 6 bases, there was a span of 14 bases. CDR3 sequence (DNA): TGTGCCAGCAGCCGCGACAGGCCGGTTAATTCACCCCTCCACTTT. It specifies CASSRDRPVNSPLHF.